This is a list of T cell receptor beta chains from one sample in a study of CD8 T cells in Susac syndrome. TCRdb used MiXCR to reprocess the immunoSEQ multiplex PCR reads, holding one entry per CDR3 protein. The data show approximately 80,000 distinct CDR3 sequences, around 94% seen once. The sequencing input was CD8+ T cells from PBMCs. These TCRs come from a human donor with Susac syndrome. Both conserved end residues are part of each CDR3. A D gene is named only where the DNA matches it firmly. The size field is filled for only some rows; it gives once, few, many or a size class.

abundance	v_gene	d_gene	j_gene	CDR3aa	CDR3nt
once	TRBV9	TRBD1	TRBJ2-7	CASSVSAGGNEQYF	TGTGCCAGCAGCGTATCCGCAGGGGGCAACGAGCAGTACTTC
NA	TRBV3-1	NA	TRBJ2-5	CASSQVAMETQYF	TGTGCCAGCAGCCAAGTGGCAATGGAGACCCAGTACTTC
NA	TRBV19	TRBD1	TRBJ2-1	CASHTGTAYNEQFF	TGTGCCAGTCACACCGGGACAGCCTACAATGAGCAGTTCTTC
NA	TRBV20-1	NA	TRBJ2-7	CSASTPGPMSYEQYF	TGCAGTGCTAGTACTCCGGGACCCATGTCCTACGAGCAGTACTTC
NA	TRBV12-3/TRBV12-4	NA	TRBJ2-3	CASREGWTDTQYF	TGTGCCAGCAGGGAGGGATGGACAGATACGCAGTATTTT
NA	TRBV5-1	NA	TRBJ2-6	CASSLEGHGANVLTF	TGCGCCAGCAGCTTGGAAGGGCACGGGGCCAACGTCCTGACTTTC
once	TRBV7-9	NA	TRBJ1-1	CASSLFGGFEAFF	TGTGCCAGCAGCTTATTCGGGGGCTTTGAAGCTTTCTTT
NA	TRBV6-4	TRBD2	TRBJ2-2	CASSDGYLAGNTGELFF	TGTGCCAGCAGTGACGGGTATCTAGCGGGGAACACCGGGGAGCTGTTTTTT
NA	TRBV20-1	TRBD2	TRBJ2-5	CSARASGGEPRETQYF	TGCAGTGCTAGAGCTAGCGGGGGAGAACCTAGGGAGACCCAGTACTTC
NA	TRBV20-1	TRBD1	TRBJ2-7	CSAPPFARTGTYEQYF	TGCAGTGCGCCCCCCTTCGCGCGGACAGGGACTTACGAGCAGTACTTC
NA	TRBV13	NA	TRBJ2-7	CASSLGSGTYEQYF	TGTGCCAGCAGCTTAGGCTCAGGGACCTACGAGCAGTACTTC
NA	TRBV12-5	NA	TRBJ2-2	CASGSGSLYTGELFF	TGTGCTAGTGGTTCCGGGAGCCTTTACACCGGGGAGCTGTTTTTT
NA	TRBV27	NA	TRBJ2-7	CASRGSRTPLRSRPYEQYF	TGTGCCAGCAGGGGCTCACGGACCCCCCTGAGATCGCGCCCCTACGAGCAGTACTTC
NA	TRBV13	TRBD2	TRBJ2-3	CASSLGLAGPRTQYF	TGTGCCAGCAGCTTAGGCCTAGCGGGACCCCGTACGCAGTATTTT
few	TRBV14	NA	TRBJ1-1	CASSQDGTEAFF	TGTGCCAGCAGCCAAGACGGCACTGAAGCTTTCTTT
NA	TRBV2	NA	TRBJ2-7	CASSVLDSYEQYF	TGTGCCAGCAGTGTGCTAGATTCCTACGAGCAGTACTTC
NA	TRBV7-8	NA	TRBJ2-7	CASSSAPRGAGEQYF	TGTGCCAGCAGCTCCGCCCCTCGGGGGGCTGGCGAGCAGTACTTC
NA	TRBV2	NA	TRBJ2-7	CASSEPKEDTTYEQYF	TGTGCCAGCAGTGAGCCCAAGGAGGACACTACCTACGAGCAGTACTTC
NA	TRBV30	NA	TRBJ1-5	CAWSVRGQGDQPQHF	TGTGCCTGGAGTGTACGTGGGCAGGGAGATCAGCCCCAGCATTTT
NA	TRBV2	NA	TRBJ2-7	CAAQGPGRDEQYF	TGTGCCGCCCAAGGACCAGGGCGCGACGAGCAGTACTTC
NA	TRBV7-9	NA	TRBJ2-7	CASSDGISYEQYF	TGTGCCAGCAGCGACGGTATCTCCTACGAGCAGTACTTC
NA	TRBV3-1	TRBD1	TRBJ2-5	CASRPSGTADQETQYF	TGTGCCAGCAGACCGAGTGGGACAGCCGATCAAGAGACCCAGTACTTC
NA	TRBV27	TRBD2	TRBJ2-3	CASSPSGRMKEEYF	TGTGCCAGCAGTCCCTCCGGGAGGATGAAGGAGGAGTATTTT
once	TRBV11-2	NA	TRBJ2-1	CASSFWDNEQFF	TGTGCCAGCAGCTTTTGGGACAATGAGCAGTTCTTC
NA	TRBV6-5	NA	TRBJ1-5	CASSYGSTQHF	TGTGCCAGCAGTTACGGTAGTACCCAGCATTTT
NA	TRBV5-1	NA	TRBJ2-2	CASSFRRNTGELFF	TGCGCCAGCAGCTTTCGGAGGAACACCGGGGAGCTGTTTTTT
NA	TRBV6-5	NA	TRBJ1-4	CASSYSYRTPEKLFF	TGTGCCAGCAGTTACTCATATCGCACTCCGGAAAAACTGTTTTTT
NA	TRBV7-8	NA	TRBJ2-6	CASSLQESLGANVLTF	TGTGCCAGCAGCTTACAGGAATCCCTCGGGGCCAACGTCCTGACTTTC
NA	TRBV29-1	TRBD1	TRBJ2-7	CSVMGQGYEQYF	TGCAGCGTTATGGGACAGGGGTACGAGCAGTACTTC
NA	TRBV20-1	TRBD1	TRBJ2-7	CSALGTGDWYEQYF	TGCAGTGCCCTAGGGACAGGGGATTGGTACGAGCAGTACTTC
NA	TRBV11-2	NA	TRBJ2-3	CASRPNTDTQYF	TGTGCCAGCAGACCCAACACAGATACGCAGTATTTT
NA	TRBV30	NA	TRBJ2-5	CAWTGAKSGTQYF	TGTGCCTGGACAGGGGCCAAGAGTGGGACCCAGTACTTC
once	TRBV11-2	NA	TRBJ2-7	CASGSTYEQYF	TGTGCCAGCGGCTCCACCTACGAGCAGTACTTC
NA	TRBV25-1	TRBD1	TRBJ1-1	CASGEGADEAFF	TGTGCCAGCGGCGAGGGGGCGGATGAAGCTTTCTTT
NA	TRBV4-1	NA	TRBJ1-1	CASSQGEGQVNTEAFF	TGCGCCAGCAGCCAGGGCGAGGGTCAAGTGAACACTGAAGCTTTCTTT
NA	TRBV27	NA	TRBJ2-2	CASSSVTGELFF	TGTGCCAGCAGTTCGGTCACCGGGGAGCTGTTTTTT
NA	TRBV13	NA	TRBJ1-6	CASSATNSPLHF	TGTGCCAGCAGCGCTACGAATTCACCCCTCCACTTT
NA	TRBV7-6	NA	TRBJ1-1	CASSFGTTLNTEAFF	TGTGCCAGCAGCTTCGGGACAACCTTGAACACTGAAGCTTTCTTT
once	TRBV12-3/TRBV12-4	TRBD2	TRBJ2-1	CASITSPSGGLPPFF	TGTGCCAGCATCACAAGTCCTAGCGGGGGCCTCCCCCCGTTCTTC
once	TRBV7-9	TRBD1	TRBJ1-1	CASSPQGARGNTEAFF	TGTGCCAGCAGCCCACAGGGGGCGCGCGGTAACACTGAAGCTTTCTTT
once	TRBV27	NA	TRBJ2-7	CASIGEGSYEQYF	TGTGCCAGCATTGGTGAGGGATCCTACGAGCAGTACTTC